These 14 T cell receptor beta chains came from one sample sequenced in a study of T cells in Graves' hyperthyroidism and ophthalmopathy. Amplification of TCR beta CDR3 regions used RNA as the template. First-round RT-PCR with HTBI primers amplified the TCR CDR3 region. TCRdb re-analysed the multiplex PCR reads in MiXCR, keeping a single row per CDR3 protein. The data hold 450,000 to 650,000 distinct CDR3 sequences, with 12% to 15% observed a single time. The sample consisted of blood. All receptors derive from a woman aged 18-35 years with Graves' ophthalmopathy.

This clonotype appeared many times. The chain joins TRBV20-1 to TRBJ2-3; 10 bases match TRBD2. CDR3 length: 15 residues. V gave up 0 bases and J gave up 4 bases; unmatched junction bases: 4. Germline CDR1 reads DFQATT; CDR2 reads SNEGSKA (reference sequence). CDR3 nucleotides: TGCAGTGCTAGAGAAGGACTAGCGGAGCCAGATACGCAGTATTTT. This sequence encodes CSAREGLAEPDTQYF.

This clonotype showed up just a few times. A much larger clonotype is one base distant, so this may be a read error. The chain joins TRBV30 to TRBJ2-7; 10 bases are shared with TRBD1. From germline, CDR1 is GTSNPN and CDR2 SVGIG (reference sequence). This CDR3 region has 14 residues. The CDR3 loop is CGWSGGTGVYEQYF. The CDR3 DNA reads TGTGGCTGGAGTGGAGGGACAGGGGTCTACGAGCAGTACTTC. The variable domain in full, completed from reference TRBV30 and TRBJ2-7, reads SQTIHQWPATLVQPVGSPLSLECTVEGTSNPNLYWYRQAAGRGLQLLFYSVGIGQISSEVPQNLSASRPQDRQFILSSKKLLLSDSGFYLCGWSGGTGVYEQYFGPGTRLTVT.

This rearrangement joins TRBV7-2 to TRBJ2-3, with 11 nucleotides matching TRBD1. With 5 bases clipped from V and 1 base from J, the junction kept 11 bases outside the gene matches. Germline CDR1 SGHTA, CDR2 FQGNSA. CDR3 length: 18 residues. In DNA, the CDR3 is TGTGCCAGCAGCCCTTTAGGGGGACAGGGGGGGCGCACAGATACGCAGTATTTT. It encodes CASSPLGGQGGRTDTQYF.

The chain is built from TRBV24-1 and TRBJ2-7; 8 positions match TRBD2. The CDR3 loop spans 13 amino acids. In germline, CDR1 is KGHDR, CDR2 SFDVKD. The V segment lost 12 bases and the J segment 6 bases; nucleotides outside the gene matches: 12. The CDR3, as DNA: TGTGCCCCGCGGGGGGCCGCCCTCTGCGAGCAGTACTTC. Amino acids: CAPRGAALCEQYF.

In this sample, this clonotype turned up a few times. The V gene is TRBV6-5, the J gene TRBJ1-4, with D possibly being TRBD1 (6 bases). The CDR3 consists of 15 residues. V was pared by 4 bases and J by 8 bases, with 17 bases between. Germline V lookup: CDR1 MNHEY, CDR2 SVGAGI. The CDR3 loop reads CASSSSFQGFEKLFF. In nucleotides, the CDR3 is TGTGCCAGCAGTTCCTCCTTCCAGGGGTTCGAAAAACTGTTTTTT.

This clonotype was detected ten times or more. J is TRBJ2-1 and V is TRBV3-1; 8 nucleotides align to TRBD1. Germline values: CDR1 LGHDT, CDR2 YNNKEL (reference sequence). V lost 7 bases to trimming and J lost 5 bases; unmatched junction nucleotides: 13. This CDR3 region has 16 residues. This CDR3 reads CASTHWTGSSHNEQFF. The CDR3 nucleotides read TGTGCCAGCACCCACTGGACAGGGAGTTCTCACAATGAGCAGTTCTTC.

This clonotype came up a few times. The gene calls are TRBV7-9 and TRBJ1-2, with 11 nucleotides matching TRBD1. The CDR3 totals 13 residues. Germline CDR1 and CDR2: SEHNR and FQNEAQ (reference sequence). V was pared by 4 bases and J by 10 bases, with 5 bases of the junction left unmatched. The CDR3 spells CASSSGQGGDYTF. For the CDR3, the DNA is TGTGCCAGCAGCTCGGGACAGGGGGGGGACTACACCTTC.

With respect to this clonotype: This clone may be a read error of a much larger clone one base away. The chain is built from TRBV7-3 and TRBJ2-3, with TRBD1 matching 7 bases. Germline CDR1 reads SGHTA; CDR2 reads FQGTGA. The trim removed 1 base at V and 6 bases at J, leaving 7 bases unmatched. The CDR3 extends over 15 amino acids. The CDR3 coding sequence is TGTGCCAGCAGCTTAATGGCACAGGGGATTGATACGCAGTATTTT. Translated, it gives CASSLMAQGIDTQYF.

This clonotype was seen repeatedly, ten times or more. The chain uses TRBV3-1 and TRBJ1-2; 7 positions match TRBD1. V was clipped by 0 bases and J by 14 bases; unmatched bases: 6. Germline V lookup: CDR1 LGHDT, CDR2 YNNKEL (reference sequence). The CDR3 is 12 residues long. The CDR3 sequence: CASSQDQDRPTF. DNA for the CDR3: TGTGCCAGCAGCCAAGATCAGGACAGGCCGACCTTC.

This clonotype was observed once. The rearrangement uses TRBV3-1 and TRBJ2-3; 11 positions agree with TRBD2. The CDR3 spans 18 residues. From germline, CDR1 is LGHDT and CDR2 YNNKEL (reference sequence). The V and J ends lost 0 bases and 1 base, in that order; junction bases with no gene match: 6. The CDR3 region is CASSQEIGGLAGTDTQYF. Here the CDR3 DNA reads TGTGCCAGCAGCCAAGAAATTGGGGGACTAGCGGGCACAGATACGCAGTATTTT.

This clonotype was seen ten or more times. The CDR3 DNA sequence: TGTGCCAGCAGTGCCCTCAGGTTATACTCCTACGAGCAGTACTTC. It specifies CASSALRLYSYEQYF. The chain carries TRBV27 and TRBJ2-7, with D uncertain. The germline gives CDR1 MNHEY, CDR2 SMNVEV (reference sequence). The CDR3 extends over 15 amino acids. Trimming left V 5 bases short and J 0 bases short, with 14 bases between.

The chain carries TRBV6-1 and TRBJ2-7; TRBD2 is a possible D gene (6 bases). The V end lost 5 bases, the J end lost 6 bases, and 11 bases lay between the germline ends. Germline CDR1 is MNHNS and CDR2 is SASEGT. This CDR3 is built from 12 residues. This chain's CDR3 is CASSLSGPEQYF. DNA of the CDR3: TGTGCCAGCAGTTTGAGCGGGCCCGAGCAGTACTTC.

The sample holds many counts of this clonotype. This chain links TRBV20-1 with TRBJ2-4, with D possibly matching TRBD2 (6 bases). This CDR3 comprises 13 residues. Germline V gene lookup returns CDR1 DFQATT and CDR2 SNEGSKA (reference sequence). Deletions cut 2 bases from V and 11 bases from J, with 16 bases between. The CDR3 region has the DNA TGCAGTGCTAGACAGACCCACCCGGGGGTTCAGTACTTC. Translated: CSARQTHPGVQYF.

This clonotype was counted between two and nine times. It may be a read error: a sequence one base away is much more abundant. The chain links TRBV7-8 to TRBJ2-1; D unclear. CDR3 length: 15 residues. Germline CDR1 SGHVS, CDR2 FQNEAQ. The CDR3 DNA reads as TGTGCCGGCAGCTCTCTGAGCACTCCCTACAATGAGCAGTTCTTC. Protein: CAGSSLSTPYNEQFF.